This T cell receptor (beta chain) was retrieved from a study of blood T cell repertoires in COVID-19. Study context: The study drew acute and convalescent COVID-19 samples from the United States, Italy and Spain. T cells, B-cell-depleted T cells, or PBMCs provided the cDNA or gDNA that served as material.

This CDR3 has 14 amino acids. Germline CDR1 and CDR2: SGHTA and FQGNSA. V was shortened by 1 base and J by 4 bases, with 11 bases between the two germline ends. Per the original methods: Reference gene primer amplification in the assay estimated nucleated cell counts. Method: immunoSEQ multiplex PCR; TCRdb's copy keeps in-frame clones and lacks some. From that table come the V and J calls and clone size; the DNA was used to work out D and trimming. The sample lists hundreds of thousands of clones; around 89% were seen once. Sequenced: peripheral blood. The clonotype originates from a woman aged 18-29 years with acute or convalescent COVID-19. V usage is TRBV7-2 and J usage is TRBJ2-7; D perhaps matches TRBD1 (6 bases). CDR3 sequence (DNA): TGTGCCAGCAGCTTAGACCCAGGGGTGTACGAGCAGTACTTC. Its translation is CASSLDPGVYEQYF.